Below are 24 T cell receptor beta chains sequenced from a single sample in a study of cytomegalovirus exposure and HLA in healthy donors. The PCR ran on 60 Vbeta and 13 Jbeta primers. The assay was immunoSEQ multiplex PCR, and TCRdb's table has in-frame clones only and misses some. The sample carries some 160,000 clones, around 85% recorded once. Sequences were obtained from PBMCs. The receptors were gathered from a male donor in good health and CMV-seronegative.

The chain links TRBV29-1 to TRBJ1-2; no reliable D call. The CDR3 totals 9 residues. Trimming cost V 3 bases and J 6 bases, with 2 bases left between them. Germline V gene lookup returns CDR1 SQVTM and CDR2 ANQGSEA. CDR3 protein: CSVDDGYTF. CDR3 sequence (DNA): TGCAGCGTTGACGATGGCTACACCTTC.

This chain connects TRBV7-8 to TRBJ1-3, with TRBD1 as a possible D gene (6 bases). Trimming cost V 2 bases and J 4 bases, with 15 bases left between them. Per the germline V gene, CDR1 is SGHVS and CDR2 is FQNEAQ. This CDR3 region has 16 residues. CDR3 sequence (DNA): TGTGCCAGCAGCTTACCCAGGGGCACTGAGGGAAACACCATATATTTT. Translating gives CASSLPRGTEGNTIYF.

This clone was counted once. The chain uses TRBV4-2 and TRBJ1-6, with D perhaps TRBD1 (6 bases). Germline CDR1 reads LGHNA; CDR2 reads YNFKEQ. The length of the CDR3 is 15 residues. Trimming cost V 0 bases and J 8 bases, with 11 bases left between them. The CDR3 DNA reads TGTGCCAGCAGCCAAGAACAGGGCGGTCATTCACCCCTCCACTTT. This encodes CASSQEQGGHSPLHF.

The CDR3 reads CASSLVAGGDPEQFF. Here the CDR3 DNA reads TGCGCCAGCAGCTTGGTTGCGGGGGGGGACCCTGAGCAGTTCTTC. The chain links TRBV5-1 to TRBJ2-1, with 9 bases identical to TRBD2. The length of the CDR3 is 15 residues. Germline V gene sequence: CDR1 SGHRS, CDR2 YFSETQ. With 0 bases clipped from V and 9 bases from J, the junction kept 7 bases outside the gene matches.

This clone was seen a few times. V usage is TRBV10-3 and J usage is TRBJ2-6, with D hard to call. The CDR3 extends over 17 amino acids. V lost 4 bases and J lost 0, with 13 bases in between. Per germline, CDR1 ENHRY and CDR2 SYGVKD. CDR3 in amino acids: CAISASGRPSGANVLTF. As DNA, the CDR3 is TGTGCCATCAGTGCGTCGGGCAGACCCTCTGGGGCCAACGTCCTGACTTTC.

The chain employs TRBV7-2 and TRBJ2-7; TRBD1 agrees at 11 bases. The germline gives CDR1 SGHTA, CDR2 FQGNSA. The CDR3 is made up of 15 amino acids. V lost 5 bases and J lost 6; bases outside the gene matches: 9. Written as DNA, the CDR3 is TGTGCCAGCAGCCCCCTGGGACAGGGGGGCTCCGAGCAGTACTTC. Protein: CASSPLGQGGSEQYF.

This clone occurred a few times. The V and J genes are TRBV5-1 and TRBJ1-1, with a weak D call TRBD1 (5 bases). Germline CDR1 reads SGHRS; CDR2 reads YFSETQ. Deletions cut 0 bases from V and 2 bases from J, with 11 bases between. The length of the CDR3 is 15 residues. CDR3 coding DNA: TGCGCCAGCAGCTTGGGTCAGGGCCGTAACACTGAAGCTTTCTTT. Translating it yields CASSLGQGRNTEAFF.

This chain joins TRBV6-5 and TRBJ2-1; no definite D call. This CDR3 contains 11 residues. The V end lost 10 bases, the J end lost 5 bases, and 9 bases lay between the germline ends. CDR1 MNHEY and CDR2 SVGAGI come from the germline V gene. The CDR3 nucleotides read TGTGCCACCTTAACTAACAATGAGCAGTTCTTC. Translation gives CATLTNNEQFF.

CDR3 in DNA: TGTGCCAGCCACTGGACAGGGGGCTACAATGAGCAGTTCTTC. It yields the protein CASHWTGGYNEQFF. V gene TRBV7-8 combines with J gene TRBJ2-1; 10 bases fit TRBD1. J lost 3 bases, V lost 8 bases, and 4 bases had no gene match. Germline CDR1 and CDR2: SGHVS and FQNEAQ. The CDR3 is made up of 14 amino acids.

As to this clone: The same CDR3 arises from other DNA sequences in this sample as well. The CDR3 DNA is TGTGCCAGCAGCCTCAGGGGGCCCTACAATGAGCAGTTCTTC. Its translation is CASSLRGPYNEQFF. V is TRBV6-5 and J is TRBJ2-1; 8 bases fit TRBD1. CDR3 length: 14 residues. The trim removed 6 bases at V and 2 bases at J, leaving 3 bases unmatched. The germline V gene encodes CDR1 MNHEY and CDR2 SVGAGI.

V gene TRBV5-1 combines with J gene TRBJ1-1; D is perhaps TRBD1 (5 bases). The CDR3 loop spans 15 amino acids. V was pared by 2 bases and J by 2 bases, with 13 bases between. The germline V gene has CDR1 SGHRS and CDR2 YFSETQ. The CDR3: CASSFGIQENTEAFF. CDR3 nucleotide sequence: TGCGCCAGCAGCTTCGGAATACAGGAAAACACTGAAGCTTTCTTT.

The gene calls are TRBV7-9 and TRBJ2-7, with D perhaps matching TRBD1 (5 bases). The germline CDR1 and CDR2 sequences are SEHNR and FQNEAQ (reference sequence). V lost 5 bases and J 7 bases, leaving 15 bases between the germline ends. CDR3 length: 13 residues. The CDR3 is CASSHSTAREQYF. Here the CDR3 DNA reads TGTGCCAGCAGCCATTCGACAGCAAGGGAGCAGTACTTC.

The rearrangement joins TRBV5-1 to TRBJ2-2; TRBD2 is a possible D gene (5 bases). The V gene's germline CDR1 is SGHRS and CDR2 YFSETQ. Trimming took off 4 bases at V and 0 bases at J, with 7 bases between the two ends. This CDR3 has 14 amino acids. DNA for the CDR3: TGCGCCAGCAGCATGCGGGCGAACACCGGGGAGCTGTTTTTT. It encodes CASSMRANTGELFF.

The chain employs TRBV30 and TRBJ2-7; 7 bases fit TRBD1. The CDR3 covers 14 residues. Germline V CDR1 and CDR2: GTSNPN, SVGIG (reference sequence). Germline trimming cut 0 bases from V and 4 bases from J; bases unmatched to any gene: 6. As DNA, the CDR3 is TGTGCCTGGAGTGTTTTAGGGGGCGGATACGAGCAGTACTTC. As protein: CAWSVLGGGYEQYF. Full variable domain (remainder filled in from reference TRBV30 and TRBJ2-7): SQTIHQWPATLVQPVGSPLSLECTVEGTSNPNLYWYRQAAGRGLQLLFYSVGIGQISSEVPQNLSASRPQDRQFILSSKKLLLSDSGFYLCAWSVLGGGYEQYFGPGTRLTVT.

The CDR3 loop reads CASSSAGGGATDTQYF. Written as DNA, the CDR3 is TGCGCCAGCAGCTCCGCCGGCGGGGGGGCGACAGATACGCAGTATTTT. The chain has TRBV5-1 and TRBJ2-3; 9 bases fit TRBD2. J was trimmed by 3 bases and V by 3 bases; bases with no gene match: 8. Per germline, CDR1 SGHRS and CDR2 YFSETQ. The CDR3 is made up of 16 amino acids.

V and J are TRBV6-5 and TRBJ1-2; the D is unclear. Germline V gives CDR1 MNHEY, CDR2 SVGAGI. Trimming pared 5 bases from V and 5 bases from J, leaving 9 bases between. This CDR3 is 12 amino acids long. The CDR3 DNA follows: TGTGCCAGCAGTATCGGGATTTATGGCTACACCTTC. The encoded protein is CASSIGIYGYTF.

V usage is TRBV19 and J usage is TRBJ1-2; D gene ambiguous. Per the germline V gene, CDR1 is LNHDA and CDR2 is SQIVND (reference sequence). V was shortened by 9 bases and J by 5 bases, with 10 bases between the two germline ends. The CDR3 spans 11 residues. This CDR3 is CASTQYYGYTF. CDR3 in DNA: TGTGCCAGCACACAGTATTATGGCTACACCTTC.

The table lists this clone with a few counts. The chain uses TRBV19 and TRBJ1-2, with 9 bases lining up with TRBD1. Germline V CDR1 and CDR2: LNHDA, SQIVND (reference sequence). The CDR3 has 14 residues. The junction had 5 bases not matched to a gene; V was cut back by 6 bases and J by 3 bases. The chain's CDR3 is CASRGTGSDYGYTF. For the CDR3, the DNA is TGTGCCAGTAGGGGGACAGGGTCGGACTATGGCTACACCTTC.

The rearrangement joins TRBV27 to TRBJ2-1; D not resolved. Trimming stripped 5 bases from V and 4 bases from J, with 3 bases between. The germline V gene encodes CDR1 MNHEY and CDR2 SMNVEV (reference sequence). The CDR3 runs to 11 residues. The DNA for the CDR3 is TGTGCCAGCAGTACTTACAATGAGCAGTTCTTC. Its translation is CASSTYNEQFF.

This CDR3 reads CASSPARATGDYGYTF. The CDR3 DNA reads as TGTGCCAGCAGCCCAGCCCGGGCCACAGGGGACTATGGCTACACCTTC. The chain links TRBV7-2 to TRBJ1-2; TRBD1 aligns across 7 bases. Germline V CDR1 and CDR2: SGHTA, FQGNSA. The CDR3 is 16 residues long. Trimming removed 5 bases from V and 3 bases from J; junction bases left unmatched: 12.

This chain links TRBV9 with TRBJ1-1; D perhaps matches TRBD1 (5 bases). There are 16 residues in the CDR3. CDR1 and CDR2 from the germline V gene are SGDLS and YYNGEE. V shed 0 bases and J shed 4 bases, with 16 bases lying between them. CDR3 coding DNA: TGTGCCAGCAGCGTAGGGGGCCTCGGCGGGATCACTGAAGCTTTCTTT. Its translation: CASSVGGLGGITEAFF.

This sequence joins TRBV7-6 and TRBJ1-1, with D maybe TRBD1 (5 bases). This CDR3 contains 11 residues. V was pared by 1 base and J by 10 bases, with 7 bases between. CDR1 and CDR2 (germline): SGHVS, FNYEAQ. The CDR3 loop is CASSLGDRAFF. DNA of the CDR3: TGTGCCAGCAGCTTAGGAGACAGAGCTTTCTTT. The full variable domain, in which reference TRBV7-6 and TRBJ1-1 provide the parts outside the CDR3, is GAGVSQSPRYKVTKRGQDVALRCDPISGHVSLYWYRQALGQGPEFLTYFNYEAQQDKSGLPNDRFSAERPEGSISTLTIQRTEQRDSAMYRCASSLGDRAFFGQGTRLTVV.

The chain joins TRBV5-1 to TRBJ1-4; 9 bases are shared with TRBD1. The J segment lost 8 bases and the V segment lost 4 bases, leaving 6 bases of the junction unmatched. The CDR3 is made up of 14 amino acids. CDR1 and CDR2 (germline): SGHRS, YFSETQ. CDR3 loop: CASSPGQGAEKLFF. DNA for the CDR3: TGCGCCAGCAGCCCGGGACAGGGTGCCGAAAAACTGTTTTTT.

The genes are TRBV5-4 and TRBJ1-2; D possibly corresponds to TRBD1 (6 bases). The CDR3 contains 13 residues. CDR1 and CDR2 from the germline V gene are SGHNT and YYREEE (reference sequence). V was pared by 4 bases and J by 3 bases, with 10 bases between. The CDR3: CASSLRGDYGYTF. Written as DNA, the CDR3 is TGTGCCAGCAGCCTCAGGGGTGACTATGGCTACACCTTC. Supplemented by reference TRBV5-4 and TRBJ1-2, the full variable domain reads ETGVTQSPTHLIKTRGQQVTLRCSSQSGHNTVSWYQQALGQGPQFIFQYYREEENGRGNFPPRFSGLQFPNYSSELNVNALELDDSALYLCASSLRGDYGYTFGSGTRLTVV.